This T cell receptor (beta chain) was captured in a study of blood T cell repertoires in COVID-19. CDR3 length: 15 amino acids. CDR1 SGHVS and CDR2 FNYEAQ come from the germline V gene. Trimming left V 2 bases short and J 5 bases short, with 15 bases between. Sequencing used immunoSEQ multiplex PCR; TCRdb keeps in-frame clones, though not all of them. The sample has 300,000 or so clones, 90% seen once. The genes are TRBV7-6 and TRBJ2-5; maybe TRBD2 (6 bases). The sequence came from a young woman who had recovered from COVID-19. Sequenced material: PBMCs or T cells enriched from blood (not recorded which). The CDR3 DNA reads TGTGCCAGCAGCTTAATTAGCGGTGGGGCGGAGACCCAGTACTTC. Amino acid sequence: CASSLISGGAETQYF.